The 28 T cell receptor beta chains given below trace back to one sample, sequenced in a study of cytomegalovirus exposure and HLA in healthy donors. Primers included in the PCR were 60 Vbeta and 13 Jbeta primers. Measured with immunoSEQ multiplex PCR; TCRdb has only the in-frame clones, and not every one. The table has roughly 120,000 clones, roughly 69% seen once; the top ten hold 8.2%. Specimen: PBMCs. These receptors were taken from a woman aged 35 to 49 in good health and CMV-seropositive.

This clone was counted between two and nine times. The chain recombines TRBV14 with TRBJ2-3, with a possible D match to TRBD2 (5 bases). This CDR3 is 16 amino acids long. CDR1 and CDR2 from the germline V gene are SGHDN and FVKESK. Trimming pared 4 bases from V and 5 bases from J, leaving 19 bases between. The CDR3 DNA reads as TGTGCCAGCAGCCCAGCCACTGTGGGAGTCTTAGATACGCAGTATTTT. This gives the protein CASSPATVGVLDTQYF.

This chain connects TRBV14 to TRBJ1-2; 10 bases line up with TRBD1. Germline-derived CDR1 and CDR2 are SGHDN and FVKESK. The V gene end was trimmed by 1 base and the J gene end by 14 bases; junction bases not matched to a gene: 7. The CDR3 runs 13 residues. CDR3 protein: CASSQGTGGAVTF. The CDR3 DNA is TGTGCCAGCAGCCAAGGGACAGGGGGGGCTGTGACCTTC. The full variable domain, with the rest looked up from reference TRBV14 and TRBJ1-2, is EAGVTQFPSHSVIEKGQTVTLRCDPISGHDNLYWYRRVMGKEIKFLLHFVKESKQDESGMPNNRFLAERTGGTYSTLKVQPAELEDSGVYFCASSQGTGGAVTFGSGTRLTVV.

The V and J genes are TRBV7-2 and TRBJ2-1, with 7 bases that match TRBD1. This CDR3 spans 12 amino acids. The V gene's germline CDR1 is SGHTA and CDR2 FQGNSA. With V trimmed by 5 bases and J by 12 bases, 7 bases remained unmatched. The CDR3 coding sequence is TGTGCCAGCAGCCCCCGGGACAGTGGGCAGTTCTTC. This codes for CASSPRDSGQFF.

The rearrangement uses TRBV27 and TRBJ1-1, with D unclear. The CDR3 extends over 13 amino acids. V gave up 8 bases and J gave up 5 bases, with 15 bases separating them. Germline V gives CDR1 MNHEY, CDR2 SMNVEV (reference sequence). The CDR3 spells CASHPWGGTEAFF. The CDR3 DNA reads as TGTGCCAGCCATCCGTGGGGAGGTACTGAAGCTTTCTTT.

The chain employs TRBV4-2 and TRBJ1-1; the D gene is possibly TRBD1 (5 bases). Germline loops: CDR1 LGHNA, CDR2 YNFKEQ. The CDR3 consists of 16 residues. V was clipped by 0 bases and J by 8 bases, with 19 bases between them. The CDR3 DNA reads TGTGCCAGCAGCCAAGATCCAGGGCAGCTGAGACAGGAAGCTTTCTTT. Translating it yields CASSQDPGQLRQEAFF.

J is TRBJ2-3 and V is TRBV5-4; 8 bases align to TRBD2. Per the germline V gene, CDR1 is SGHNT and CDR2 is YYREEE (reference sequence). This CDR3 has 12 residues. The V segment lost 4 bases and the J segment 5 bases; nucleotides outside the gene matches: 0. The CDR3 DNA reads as TGTGCCAGCAGCCGGGGGGGAGATACGCAGTATTTT. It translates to CASSRGGDTQYF.

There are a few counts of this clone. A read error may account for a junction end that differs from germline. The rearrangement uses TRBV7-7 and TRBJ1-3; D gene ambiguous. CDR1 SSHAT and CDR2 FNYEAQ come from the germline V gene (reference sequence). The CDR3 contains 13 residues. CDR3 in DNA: TGTGCTAGCAGCCCCTCTCCTGGAAACACCATATATTTT. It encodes CASSPSPGNTIYF.

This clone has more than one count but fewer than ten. The CDR3 region is CASSETAPRAQHF. Written as DNA, the CDR3 is TGTGCCAGCAGTGAAACGGCCCCCCGGGCCCAGCATTTT. J is TRBJ1-5 and V is TRBV6-1; D not certain. CDR1 is MNHNS, CDR2 SASEGT, per germline. The V and J ends lost 2 bases and 11 bases respectively, with 13 bases between them. The CDR3 contains 13 residues.

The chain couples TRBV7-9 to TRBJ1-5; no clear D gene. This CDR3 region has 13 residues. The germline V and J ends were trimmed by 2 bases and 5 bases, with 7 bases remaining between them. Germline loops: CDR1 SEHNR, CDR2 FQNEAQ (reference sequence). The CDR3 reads CASSLHSDQPQHF. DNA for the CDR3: TGTGCCAGCAGCTTACACAGTGATCAGCCCCAGCATTTT.

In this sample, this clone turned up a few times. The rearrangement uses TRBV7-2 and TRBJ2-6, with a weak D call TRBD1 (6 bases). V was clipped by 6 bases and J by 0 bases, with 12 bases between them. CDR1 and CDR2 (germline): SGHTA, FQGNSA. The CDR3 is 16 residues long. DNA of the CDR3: TGTGCCAGCAGTCCTACAGGGACCTCTGGGGCCAACGTCCTGACTTTC. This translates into CASSPTGTSGANVLTF.

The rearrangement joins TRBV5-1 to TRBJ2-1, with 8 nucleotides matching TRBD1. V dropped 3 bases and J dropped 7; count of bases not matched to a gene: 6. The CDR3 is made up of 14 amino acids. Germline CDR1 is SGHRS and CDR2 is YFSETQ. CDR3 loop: CASSYEGQGNEQFF. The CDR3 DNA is TGCGCCAGCAGCTACGAAGGACAGGGAAATGAGCAGTTCTTC.

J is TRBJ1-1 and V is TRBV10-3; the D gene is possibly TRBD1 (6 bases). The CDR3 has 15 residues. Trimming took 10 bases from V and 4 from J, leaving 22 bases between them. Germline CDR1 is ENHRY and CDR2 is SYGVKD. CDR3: CATEGPGQLSTEAFF. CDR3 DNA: TGTGCCACCGAGGGTCCGGGACAACTGAGCACTGAAGCTTTCTTT.

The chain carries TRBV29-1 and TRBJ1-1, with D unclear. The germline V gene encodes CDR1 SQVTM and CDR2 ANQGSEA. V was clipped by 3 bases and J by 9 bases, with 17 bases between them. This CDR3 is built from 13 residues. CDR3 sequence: CSVDSSTFIKAFF. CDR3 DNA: TGCAGCGTTGATAGCTCGACGTTTATTAAAGCTTTCTTT.

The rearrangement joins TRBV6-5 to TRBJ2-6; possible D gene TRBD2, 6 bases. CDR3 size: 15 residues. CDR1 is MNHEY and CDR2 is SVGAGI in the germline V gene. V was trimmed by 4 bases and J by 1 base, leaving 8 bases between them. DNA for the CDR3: TGTGCCAGCAGTTCCGCGGGGTCTGGGGCCAACGTCCTGACTTTC. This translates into CASSSAGSGANVLTF.

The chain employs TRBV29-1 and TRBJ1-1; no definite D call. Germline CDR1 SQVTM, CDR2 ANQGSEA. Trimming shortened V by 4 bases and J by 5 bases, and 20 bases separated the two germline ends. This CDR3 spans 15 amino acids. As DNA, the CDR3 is TGCAGCGTTGTAGTTTCGTGGGCAGCGGGGACTGAAGCTTTCTTT. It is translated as CSVVVSWAAGTEAFF.

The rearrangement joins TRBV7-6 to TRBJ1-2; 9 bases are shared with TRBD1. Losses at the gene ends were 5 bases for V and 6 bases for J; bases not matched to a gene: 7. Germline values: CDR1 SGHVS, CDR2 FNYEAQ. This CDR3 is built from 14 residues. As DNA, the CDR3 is TGTGCCAGCAGCCAATGGACAGGGGCTCATGGCTACACCTTC. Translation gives CASSQWTGAHGYTF. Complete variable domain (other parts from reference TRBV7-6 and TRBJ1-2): GAGVSQSPRYKVTKRGQDVALRCDPISGHVSLYWYRQALGQGPEFLTYFNYEAQQDKSGLPNDRFSAERPEGSISTLTIQRTEQRDSAMYRCASSQWTGAHGYTFGSGTRLTVV.

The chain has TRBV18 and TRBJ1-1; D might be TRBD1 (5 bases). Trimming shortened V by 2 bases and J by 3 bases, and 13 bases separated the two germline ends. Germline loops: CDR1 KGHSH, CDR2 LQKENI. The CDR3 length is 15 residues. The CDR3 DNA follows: TGTGCCAGCTCACCATTCCGCGGGGGAGACACTGAAGCTTTCTTT. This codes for CASSPFRGGDTEAFF.

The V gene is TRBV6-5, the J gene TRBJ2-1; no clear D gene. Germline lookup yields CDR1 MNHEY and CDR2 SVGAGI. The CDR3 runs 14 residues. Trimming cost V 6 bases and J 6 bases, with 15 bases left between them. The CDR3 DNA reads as TGTGCCAGCAGCCTCCAGCCGGAGAGCAATGAGCAGTTCTTC. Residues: CASSLQPESNEQFF.

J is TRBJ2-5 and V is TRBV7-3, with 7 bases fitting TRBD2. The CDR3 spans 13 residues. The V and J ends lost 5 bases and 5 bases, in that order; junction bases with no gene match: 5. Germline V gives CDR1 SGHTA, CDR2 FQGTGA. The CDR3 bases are TGTGCCAGCAGCCCGTGGGGGGGGGAGACCCAGTACTTC. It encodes CASSPWGGETQYF.

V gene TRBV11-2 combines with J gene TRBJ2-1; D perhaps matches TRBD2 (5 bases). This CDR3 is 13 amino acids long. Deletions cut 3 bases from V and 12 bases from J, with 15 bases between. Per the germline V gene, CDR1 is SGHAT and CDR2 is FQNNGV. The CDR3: CASSFLELGVQFF. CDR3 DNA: TGTGCCAGCAGCTTCCTCGAACTAGGCGTGCAGTTCTTC.

CDR3 region: CASSPTGTGDNEKLFF. The CDR3 DNA is TGTGCCAGCAGCCCAACCGGGACAGGGGATAATGAAAAACTGTTTTTT. The chain joins TRBV5-4 to TRBJ1-4; 10 bases match TRBD1. The CDR3 contains 16 residues. The germline V gene encodes CDR1 SGHNT and CDR2 YYREEE (reference sequence). V trimming: 4 bases; J trimming: 4 bases; junction bases outside the gene matches: 7.

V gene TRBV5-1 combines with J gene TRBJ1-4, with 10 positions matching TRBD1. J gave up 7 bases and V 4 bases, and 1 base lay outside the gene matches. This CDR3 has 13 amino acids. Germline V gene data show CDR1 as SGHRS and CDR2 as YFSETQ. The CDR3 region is CASSGDRGEKLFF. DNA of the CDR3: TGCGCCAGCAGCGGGGACAGGGGTGAAAAACTGTTTTTT.

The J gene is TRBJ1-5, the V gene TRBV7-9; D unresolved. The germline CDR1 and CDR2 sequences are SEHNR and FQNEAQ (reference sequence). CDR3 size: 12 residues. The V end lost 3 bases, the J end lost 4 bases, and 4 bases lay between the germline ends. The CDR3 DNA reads TGTGCCAGCAGCTTGCAGAATCAGCCCCAGCATTTT. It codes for CASSLQNQPQHF.

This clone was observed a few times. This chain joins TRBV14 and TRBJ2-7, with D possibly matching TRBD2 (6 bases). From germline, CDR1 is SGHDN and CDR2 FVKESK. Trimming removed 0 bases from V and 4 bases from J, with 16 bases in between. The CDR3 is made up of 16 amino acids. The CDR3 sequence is CASSQDLAGGVYEQYF. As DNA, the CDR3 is TGTGCCAGCAGCCAAGATCTCGCAGGAGGGGTTTACGAGCAGTACTTC.

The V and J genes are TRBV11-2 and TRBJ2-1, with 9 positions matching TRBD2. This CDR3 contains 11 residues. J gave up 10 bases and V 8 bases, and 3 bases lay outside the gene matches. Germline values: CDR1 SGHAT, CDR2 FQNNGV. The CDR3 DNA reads TGTGCCAGCCTGCGGGGGGGGGAGCAGTTCTTC. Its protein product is CASLRGGEQFF.

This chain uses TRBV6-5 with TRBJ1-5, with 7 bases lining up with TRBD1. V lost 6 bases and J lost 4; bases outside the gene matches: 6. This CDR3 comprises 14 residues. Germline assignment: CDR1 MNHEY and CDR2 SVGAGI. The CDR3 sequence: CASRPNRGNQPQHF. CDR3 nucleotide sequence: TGTGCCAGCAGGCCGAACAGGGGAAATCAGCCCCAGCATTTT.

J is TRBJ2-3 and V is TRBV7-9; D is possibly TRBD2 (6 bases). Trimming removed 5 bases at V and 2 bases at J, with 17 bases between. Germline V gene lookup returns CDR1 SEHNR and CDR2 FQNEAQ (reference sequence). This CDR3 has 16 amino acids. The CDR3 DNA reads TGTGCCAGCAGCCCGCCCTTTGGGGGGTCCACAGATACGCAGTATTTT. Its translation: CASSPPFGGSTDTQYF.

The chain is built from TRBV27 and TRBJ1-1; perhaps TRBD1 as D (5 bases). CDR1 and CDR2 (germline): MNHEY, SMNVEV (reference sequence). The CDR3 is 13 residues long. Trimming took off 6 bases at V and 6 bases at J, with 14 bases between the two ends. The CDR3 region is CASSPGGGAEAFF. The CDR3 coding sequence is TGTGCCAGCAGCCCCGGCGGAGGGGCTGAAGCTTTCTTT.